The source of this T cell receptor beta chain is a study of T cells after yellow fever vaccination. Study overall: SMART-Seq v4 Ultra Low Input prepared libraries from low-cell fractions.

Germline CDR1 reads MDHEN; CDR2 reads SYDVKM. This CDR3 region has 13 residues. TCRdb analysed the 5' RACE reads with MiXCR anew, one entry per CDR3 protein. Among 250,000 to 350,000 distinct CDR3 sequences listed, 3.5% to 4.5% were seen once. This clonotype was seen a handful of times. The antigen is unknown. General study results and limits: Among all clonotypes, a small share was observed in both CD4 and CD8 compartments. There was a possibility that FACS-sorted repertoires contained abundant clonotypes contaminating from the bulk population.

The chain links TRBV28 to TRBJ1-1, with TRBD1 matching 7 bases. The input for sequencing was PBMCs, taken 15 days after the yellow fever booster vaccination. This sequence was found in a man aged 18 to 30 who received the YFV17D yellow fever vaccine. CDR3 bases: TGTGCGAGCCGACAGGGTCTGAACACTGAAGCTTTCTTT. Translated, it gives CASRQGLNTEAFF.